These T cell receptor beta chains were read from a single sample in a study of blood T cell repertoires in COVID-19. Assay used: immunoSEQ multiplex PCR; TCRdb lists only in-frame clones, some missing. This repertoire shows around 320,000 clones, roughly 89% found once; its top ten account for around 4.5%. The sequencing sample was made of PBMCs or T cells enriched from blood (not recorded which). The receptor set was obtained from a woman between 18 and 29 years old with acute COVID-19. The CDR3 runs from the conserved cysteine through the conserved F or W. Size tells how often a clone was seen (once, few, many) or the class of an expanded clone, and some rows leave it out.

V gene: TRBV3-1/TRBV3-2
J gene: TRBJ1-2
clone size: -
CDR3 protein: CASSQGTGGTNYGYTF

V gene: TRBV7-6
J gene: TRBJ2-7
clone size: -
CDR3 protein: CASSVYYRLASFPEQYF

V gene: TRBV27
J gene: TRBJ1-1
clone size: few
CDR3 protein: CASSRGTGEWGEAFF

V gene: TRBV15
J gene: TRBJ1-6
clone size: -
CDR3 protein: CATSRGAGTGSSPLHF

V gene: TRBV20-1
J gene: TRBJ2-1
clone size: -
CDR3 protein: CSASTRGMSSYNEQFF

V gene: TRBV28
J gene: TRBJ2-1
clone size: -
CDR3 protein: CASSLWGSVSYNEQFF

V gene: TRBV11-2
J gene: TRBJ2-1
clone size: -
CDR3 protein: CASSAGESYYNEQFF

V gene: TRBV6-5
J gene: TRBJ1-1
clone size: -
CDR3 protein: CASTVGHRNTEAFF

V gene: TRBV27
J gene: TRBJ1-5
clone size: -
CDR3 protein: CATKPQGWGINQPQHF

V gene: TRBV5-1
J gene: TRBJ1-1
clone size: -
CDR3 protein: CASSQTGDTEAFF

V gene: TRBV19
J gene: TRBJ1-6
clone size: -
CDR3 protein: CASSIGLRSSPLHF

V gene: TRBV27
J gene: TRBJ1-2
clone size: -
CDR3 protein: CASTSLLDTRANYGYTF

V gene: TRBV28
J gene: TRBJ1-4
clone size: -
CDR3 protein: CARGEGDEKLFF

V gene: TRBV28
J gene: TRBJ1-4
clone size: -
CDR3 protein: CASGKRGKLFF